This is a list of T cell receptor beta chains from one sample in a study of cytomegalovirus exposure and HLA in healthy donors. Clones were sequenced by immunoSEQ multiplex PCR, and TCRdb holds only the in-frame ones, with some missing. The profile shows fewer than 95,000 clones, about 80% of them singletons. Sequenced input: PBMCs. The receptors were gathered from a man aged 25 to 40 in good health and CMV-seronegative. Both conserved end residues are part of each CDR3. A D gene is named only where the DNA matches it firmly. A clone size is listed for some rows: how often the clone was seen (once, few, many), or a class if it is expanded.

v_call	j_call	d_call	clone_size	cdr3_aa	cdr3_nt
TRBV4-1	TRBJ1-6	TRBD1	-	CASSQDPGTGLNSPLHF	TGCGCCAGCAGCCAAGATCCTGGGACAGGGCTTAATTCACCCCTCCACTTT
TRBV19	TRBJ1-2	-	-	CASSIAQGRVGGYTF	TGTGCCAGTAGTATAGCTCAGGGCAGGGTAGGAGGCTACACCTTC
TRBV7-9	TRBJ2-1	TRBD2	few	CASSPLGREAYNEQFF	TGTGCCAGCAGCCCCCTTGGGCGGGAGGCCTACAATGAGCAGTTCTTC
TRBV18	TRBJ1-6	-	-	CASSPTADNSPLHF	TGTGCCAGCTCACCGACAGCAGATAATTCACCCCTCCACTTT
TRBV7-9	TRBJ1-1	-	-	CASSLGDLRRGTEAFF	TGTGCCAGCAGCTTAGGGGACCTACGGAGGGGCACTGAAGCTTTCTTT
TRBV5-1	TRBJ1-1	-	-	CASSLFRGMNTEAFF	TGCGCCAGCAGCTTGTTTCGGGGAATGAACACTGAAGCTTTCTTT
TRBV9	TRBJ2-2	TRBD1	-	CASSETGGVSLGTGELFF	TGTGCCAGCAGCGAAACAGGGGGCGTAAGCCTCGGCACCGGGGAGCTGTTTTTT
TRBV19	TRBJ1-6	TRBD1	-	CASSPRTGQGSPLHF	TGTGCCAGTAGTCCGCGGACAGGGCAAGGCTCACCCCTCCACTTT
TRBV13	TRBJ1-1	-	-	CASSLGQSAEAFF	TGTGCCAGCAGCTTAGGACAGTCGGCTGAAGCTTTCTTT
TRBV7-3	TRBJ1-2	-	-	CASSLMGGHGYTF	TGTGCCAGCAGCTTAATGGGAGGCCATGGCTACACCTTC
TRBV10-3	TRBJ2-5	TRBD1	-	CAISESTGTGQETQYF	TGTGCCATCAGTGAGTCGACAGGGACAGGGCAAGAGACCCAGTACTTC
TRBV18	TRBJ2-2	-	-	CASSSNAGASDTGELFF	TGTGCCAGCTCATCGAACGCGGGGGCGTCGGACACCGGGGAGCTGTTTTTT
TRBV7-2	TRBJ2-1	-	-	CASSLSVSYNEQFF	TGTGCCAGCAGCTTATCTGTTTCCTACAATGAGCAGTTCTTC
TRBV28	TRBJ2-1	TRBD2	once	CAFGGGGSRNEQFF	TGTGCCTTCGGCGGGGGAGGGTCCAGGAATGAGCAGTTCTTC
TRBV27	TRBJ2-5	-	-	CASQNQYTQYF	TGTGCCAGCCAGAACCAATATACCCAGTACTTC
TRBV6-5	TRBJ1-1	TRBD1	-	CASSSAGTGMNTEAFF	TGTGCCAGCAGTTCTGCCGGGACAGGCATGAACACTGAAGCTTTCTTT
TRBV10-3	TRBJ2-1	TRBD2	-	CAISLAGGGNEQFF	TGTGCCATCAGTCTAGCGGGAGGAGGTAATGAGCAGTTCTTC
TRBV6-5	TRBJ2-7	-	once	CASSPTATTSYEQYF	TGTGCCAGCAGCCCGACGGCTACTACGTCCTACGAGCAGTACTTC
TRBV14	TRBJ2-1	-	-	CASSQTAGARQFF	TGTGCCAGCAGCCAGACAGCTGGGGCACGGCAGTTCTTC
TRBV5-5	TRBJ2-2	TRBD1	-	CASSWTGGIDTGELFF	TGTGCCAGCAGCTGGACAGGGGGCATAGACACCGGGGAGCTGTTTTTT
TRBV7-9	TRBJ2-2	-	-	CASSLASGFTGELFF	TGTGCCAGCAGCTTAGCAAGCGGGTTTACCGGGGAGCTGTTTTTT
TRBV7-2	TRBJ2-5	-	once	CASSPRQGRGETQYF	TGTGCCAGCAGCCCCCGCCAGGGGCGCGGGGAGACCCAGTACTTC
TRBV11-3	TRBJ2-3	TRBD2	once	CASSSRGGLAGVSFTDTQYF	TGTGCCAGCAGCTCCCGCGGGGGGCTAGCGGGAGTGTCTTTTACAGATACGCAGTATTTT
TRBV11-1	TRBJ1-1	-	-	CASSQKDRMNTEAFF	TGTGCCAGCAGCCAAAAGGACAGAATGAACACTGAAGCTTTCTTT
TRBV2	TRBJ2-2	TRBD1	few	CASSAPRGTDFTGELFF	TGTGCCAGCAGTGCCCCGAGAGGGACAGATTTCACCGGGGAGCTGTTTTTT
TRBV7-9	TRBJ1-1	TRBD1	few	CASSLAGQVGTEAFF	TGTGCCAGCAGCTTAGCCGGACAGGTAGGCACTGAAGCTTTCTTT
TRBV7-8	TRBJ2-7	-	once	CASSLVIRSSYEQYF	TGTGCCAGCAGCTTAGTTATCAGAAGCTCCTACGAGCAGTACTTC
TRBV19	TRBJ2-4	TRBD2	-	CASSIDRGAGARDIQYF	TGTGCCAGTAGTATAGATCGGGGAGCGGGGGCAAGAGACATTCAGTACTTC
TRBV5-4	TRBJ1-4	-	-	CASSLTSDRPEKLFF	TGTGCCAGCAGCTTGACATCGGACAGACCTGAAAAACTGTTTTTT
TRBV30	TRBJ2-1	-	-	CAWSVKGDCSYNEQFF	TGTGCCTGGAGTGTAAAGGGAGACTGCTCCTACAATGAGCAGTTCTTC
TRBV5-1	TRBJ2-5	TRBD2	-	CASSTGPLAGSWETQYF	TGCGCCAGCAGCACCGGGCCCCTAGCGGGGAGCTGGGAGACCCAGTACTTC
TRBV9	TRBJ2-1	TRBD1	-	CASSETGGTYNEQFF	TGTGCCAGCAGCGAGACAGGGGGTACCTACAATGAGCAGTTCTTC
TRBV18	TRBJ1-1	-	-	CASSPVTGMNTEAFF	TGTGCCAGCTCCCCCGTAACAGGGATGAACACTGAAGCTTTCTTT
TRBV4-2	TRBJ2-5	-	-	CASSQRGETQYF	TGTGCCAGCAGCCAAAGGGGAGAGACCCAGTACTTC
TRBV2	TRBJ2-1	-	-	CASSIGGASSSYNEQFF	TGTGCCAGCAGCATAGGGGGGGCCTCCAGCTCCTACAATGAGCAGTTCTTC
TRBV14	TRBJ2-2	-	-	CASSQDYARTGELFF	TGTGCCAGCAGCCAAGATTATGCGAGAACCGGGGAGCTGTTTTTT
TRBV4-1	TRBJ2-2	TRBD2	-	CASSQDGGLAYTGELFF	TGCGCCAGCAGCCAAGATGGAGGACTAGCTTACACCGGGGAGCTGTTTTTT
TRBV9	TRBJ2-3	TRBD1	-	CASSPRTGDMTDTQYF	TGTGCCAGCAGCCCGAGGACAGGGGATATGACAGATACGCAGTATTTT
TRBV10-3	TRBJ2-1	TRBD2	-	CAISDLGLAGYYEQFF	TGTGCCATCAGTGACCTCGGACTAGCGGGATACTATGAGCAGTTCTTC
TRBV19	TRBJ1-2	TRBD1	-	CASSMGQANYGYTF	TGTGCCAGTAGTATGGGACAGGCTAACTATGGCTACACCTTC
TRBV4-1	TRBJ2-5	TRBD2	-	CASSQFGTSGQETQYF	TGCGCCAGCAGCCAGTTCGGGACTAGCGGGCAAGAGACCCAGTACTTC
TRBV2	TRBJ2-7	TRBD1	few	CASIRDRAYEQYF	TGTGCCAGCATTCGGGACAGAGCCTACGAGCAGTACTTC
TRBV15	TRBJ2-5	-	few	CATSRSTLQETQYF	TGTGCCACCAGCAGATCGACTCTCCAAGAGACCCAGTACTTC
TRBV27	TRBJ2-3	-	few	CASPLRTDTQYF	TGTGCCAGCCCTTTGAGGACAGATACGCAGTATTTT
TRBV19	TRBJ1-3	-	-	CASSIDRQTGGNTIYF	TGTGCCAGTAGTATAGACAGGCAAACCGGTGGAAACACCATATATTTT
TRBV7-2	TRBJ1-1	-	-	CASSYLGGAYTEAFF	TGTGCCAGCAGCTACCTTGGAGGCGCGTACACTGAAGCTTTCTTT
TRBV5-4	TRBJ2-1	TRBD1	few	CASTLQRQGSSYNEQFF	TGTGCCAGCACCCTTCAACGACAGGGGAGCTCCTACAATGAGCAGTTCTTC
TRBV11-3	TRBJ2-5	-	-	CASSLVVDEAQYF	TGTGCCAGCAGCTTAGTAGTTGACGAGGCCCAGTACTTC
TRBV20-1	TRBJ1-1	-	-	CSARAQAFF	TGCAGTGCGCGGGCCCAAGCTTTCTTT
TRBV12-5	TRBJ2-7	-	once	CASGLGTGQRQYF	TGTGCTAGTGGTTTAGGGACCGGACAGAGGCAGTACTTC
TRBV11-2	TRBJ1-1	-	-	CASSSQQGSYTEAFF	TGTGCCAGCAGCTCCCAACAGGGTTCCTACACTGAAGCTTTCTTT
TRBV19	TRBJ1-1	-	once	CASSLNPTRRIEAFF	TGTGCCAGTAGTTTAAACCCGACACGACGGATTGAAGCTTTCTTT
TRBV6-1	TRBJ2-3	TRBD2	-	CASSGLAGGPDTQYF	TGTGCCAGCAGTGGACTAGCGGGAGGGCCAGATACGCAGTATTTT
TRBV29-1	TRBJ1-2	-	-	CSVDGTPNYGYTF	TGCAGCGTTGACGGGACACCTAACTATGGCTACACCTTC
TRBV4-1	TRBJ2-5	-	-	CASSQEGHRQETQYF	TGCGCCAGCAGCCAAGAGGGACATAGGCAAGAGACCCAGTACTTC
TRBV13	TRBJ1-2	-	-	CASSLAGGPGYTF	TGTGCCAGCAGCTTAGCAGGAGGCCCTGGCTACACCTTC
TRBV11-2	TRBJ1-2	TRBD1	once	CASSPPGQPAGYTF	TGTGCCAGCAGCCCCCCGGGACAGCCGGCGGGCTACACCTTC
TRBV4-3	TRBJ2-2	-	-	CASSQGGRSTGELFF	TGCGCCAGCAGCCAAGGGGGCAGAAGCACCGGGGAGCTGTTTTTT
TRBV6-5	TRBJ1-1	-	-	CASSPGSPEAFF	TGTGCCAGCAGTCCGGGTTCCCCTGAAGCTTTCTTT